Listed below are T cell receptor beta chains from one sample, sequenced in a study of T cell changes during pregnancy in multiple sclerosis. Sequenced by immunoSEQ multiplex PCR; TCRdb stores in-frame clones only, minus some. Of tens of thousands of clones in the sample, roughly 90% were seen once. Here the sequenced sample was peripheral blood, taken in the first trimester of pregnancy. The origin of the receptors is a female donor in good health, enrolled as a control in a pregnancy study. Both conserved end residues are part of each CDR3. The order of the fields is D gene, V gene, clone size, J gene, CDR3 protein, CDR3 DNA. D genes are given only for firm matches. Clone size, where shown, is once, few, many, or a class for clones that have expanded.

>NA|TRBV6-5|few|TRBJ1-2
CASSLQGYGYTF
TGTGCCAGCAGTTTACAGGGCTATGGCTACACCTTC
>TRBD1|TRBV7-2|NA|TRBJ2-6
CASSVGTGAGANVLTF
TGTGCCAGCAGCGTAGGGACAGGGGCTGGGGCCAACGTCCTGACTTTC
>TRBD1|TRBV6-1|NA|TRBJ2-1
CASRAGGRAYNEQFF
TGTGCCAGCAGGGCAGGGGGTAGGGCCTACAATGAGCAGTTCTTC
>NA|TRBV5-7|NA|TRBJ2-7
CASSLQEQYF
TGTGCCAGCAGCTTGCAAGAGCAGTACTTC
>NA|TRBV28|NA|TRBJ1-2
CASRRGGPYYGYTF
TGTGCCAGCAGGAGGGGGGGCCCATACTATGGCTACACCTTC
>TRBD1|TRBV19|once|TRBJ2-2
CASIGTGLTGELFF
TGTGCCAGTATCGGGACAGGGCTCACCGGGGAGCTGTTTTTT
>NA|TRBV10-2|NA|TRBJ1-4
CASSELGAREKLFF
TGCGCCAGCAGTGAGCTGGGGGCACGCGAAAAACTGTTTTTT
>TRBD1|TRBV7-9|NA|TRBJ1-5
CASSLGTGKEANQPQHF
TGTGCCAGCAGCTTAGGGACAGGGAAGGAGGCAAATCAGCCCCAGCATTTT
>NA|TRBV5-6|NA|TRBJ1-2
CASSERPYGYTF
TGTGCCAGCAGTGAGCGACCCTATGGCTACACCTTC
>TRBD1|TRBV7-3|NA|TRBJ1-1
CASSLATGTEAFF
TGTGCCAGCAGCTTAGCGACAGGGACTGAAGCTTTCTTT
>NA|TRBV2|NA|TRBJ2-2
CASRSDRNTGELFF
TGTGCCAGCAGATCGGACAGGAACACCGGGGAGCTGTTTTTT
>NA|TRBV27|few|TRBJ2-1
CASSFSVGGGDEQFF
TGTGCCAGCAGTTTTTCCGTCGGGGGTGGGGATGAGCAGTTCTTC
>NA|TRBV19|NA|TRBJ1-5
CASSKDRLGNQPQHF
TGTGCCAGTAGCAAAGACAGGCTAGGCAATCAGCCCCAGCATTTT
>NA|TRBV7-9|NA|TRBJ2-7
CASSLGTSFTYEQYF
TGTGCCAGCAGCTTAGGGACTTCCTTCACCTACGAGCAGTACTTC
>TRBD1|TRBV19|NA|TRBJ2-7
CASRSRQGPTYEQYF
TGTGCCAGTAGATCAAGACAGGGCCCTACCTACGAGCAGTACTTC
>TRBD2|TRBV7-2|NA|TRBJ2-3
CASSVTSGPTDTQYF
TGTGCCAGCAGCGTGACTAGCGGCCCCACAGATACGCAGTATTTT
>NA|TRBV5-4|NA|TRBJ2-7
CASSLPAGISYEQYF
TGTGCCAGCAGCTTGCCCGCAGGGATCTCCTACGAGCAGTACTTC
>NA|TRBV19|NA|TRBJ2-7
CASSPNSREQYF
TGTGCCAGTAGTCCCAACTCCCGCGAGCAGTACTTC
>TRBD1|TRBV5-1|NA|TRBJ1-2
CASSPQTGDGYTF
TGCGCCAGCAGCCCCCAGACAGGGGATGGCTACACCTTC
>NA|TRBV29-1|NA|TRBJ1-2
CSVEMGATGGYTF
TGCAGCGTTGAGATGGGGGCCACAGGGGGCTACACCTTC
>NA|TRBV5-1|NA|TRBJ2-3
CASSSVDSSTDTQYF
TGCGCCAGCAGCTCGGTGGACAGTAGCACAGATACGCAGTATTTT
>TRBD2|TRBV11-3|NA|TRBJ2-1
CASSPGLAGYNEQFF
TGTGCCAGCAGCCCGGGACTAGCGGGATACAATGAGCAGTTCTTC
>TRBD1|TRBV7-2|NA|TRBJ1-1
CASSPAGGIVEAFF
TGTGCCAGCAGCCCGGCAGGGGGCATCGTTGAAGCTTTCTTT
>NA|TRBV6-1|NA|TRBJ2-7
CASSGGSKYEQYF
TGTGCCAGCAGTGGTGGGAGTAAGTACGAGCAGTACTTC
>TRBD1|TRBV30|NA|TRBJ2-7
CAWILAGGGGEQYF
TGTGCCTGGATCCTGGCAGGGGGTGGGGGCGAGCAGTACTTC
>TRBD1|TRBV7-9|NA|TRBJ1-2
CASSPGTGFSYTF
TGTGCCAGCAGCCCCGGGACAGGTTTTAGCTACACCTTC
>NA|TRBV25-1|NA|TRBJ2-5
CASSESRALGETQYF
TGTGCCAGCAGTGAATCGCGAGCGTTAGGAGAGACCCAGTACTTC
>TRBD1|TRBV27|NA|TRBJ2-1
CASSLGTDQFF
TGTGCCAGCAGTTTGGGGACAGATCAGTTCTTC
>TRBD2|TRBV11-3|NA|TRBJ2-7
CASSIRLAGVYEQYF
TGTGCCAGCAGCATCAGACTAGCGGGAGTTTACGAGCAGTACTTC
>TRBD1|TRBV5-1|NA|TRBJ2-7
CASSLRQGAADEQYF
TGCGCCAGCAGCTTGCGACAGGGGGCAGCGGACGAGCAGTACTTC
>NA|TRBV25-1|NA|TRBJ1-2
CASSEPPAGKDFYGYTF
TGTGCCAGCAGTGAACCCCCGGCCGGAAAGGACTTCTATGGCTACACCTTC
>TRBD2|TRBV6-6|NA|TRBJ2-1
CASRGPGLASNEQFF
TGTGCCAGCAGGGGGCCGGGACTAGCCTCAAATGAGCAGTTCTTC
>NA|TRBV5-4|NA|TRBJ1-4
CASSFREGTNEKLFF
TGTGCCAGCAGCTTCCGGGAGGGGACTAATGAAAAACTGTTTTTT
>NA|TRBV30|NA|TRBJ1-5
CAWDRGASNQPQHF
TGTGCCTGGGACCGGGGGGCCTCTAATCAGCCCCAGCATTTT
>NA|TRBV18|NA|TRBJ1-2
CASSPGSEASF
TGTGCCAGCTCACCAGGCTCGGAGGCGTCCTTC
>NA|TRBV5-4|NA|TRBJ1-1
CASSLEGAEAFF
TGTGCCAGCAGCTTGGAGGGGGCTGAAGCTTTCTTT
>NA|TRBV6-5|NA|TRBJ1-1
CASRFTGYTEAFF
TGTGCCAGCAGGTTTACAGGGTACACTGAAGCTTTCTTT
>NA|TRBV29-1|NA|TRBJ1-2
CSVFEGDFNYGYTF
TGCAGCGTTTTCGAGGGGGATTTTAACTATGGCTACACCTTC
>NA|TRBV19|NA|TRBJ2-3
CASSIRNSYTDTQYF
TGTGCCAGTAGTATTCGGAACAGCTACACAGATACGCAGTATTTT
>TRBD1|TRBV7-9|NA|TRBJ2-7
CASSLAPGQVSYEQYF
TGTGCCAGCAGCTTAGCACCCGGACAGGTATCCTACGAGCAGTACTTC
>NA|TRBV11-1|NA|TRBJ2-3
CASSFLTGSGDTQYF
TGTGCCAGCAGTTTCCTTACGGGGTCGGGGGATACGCAGTATTTT